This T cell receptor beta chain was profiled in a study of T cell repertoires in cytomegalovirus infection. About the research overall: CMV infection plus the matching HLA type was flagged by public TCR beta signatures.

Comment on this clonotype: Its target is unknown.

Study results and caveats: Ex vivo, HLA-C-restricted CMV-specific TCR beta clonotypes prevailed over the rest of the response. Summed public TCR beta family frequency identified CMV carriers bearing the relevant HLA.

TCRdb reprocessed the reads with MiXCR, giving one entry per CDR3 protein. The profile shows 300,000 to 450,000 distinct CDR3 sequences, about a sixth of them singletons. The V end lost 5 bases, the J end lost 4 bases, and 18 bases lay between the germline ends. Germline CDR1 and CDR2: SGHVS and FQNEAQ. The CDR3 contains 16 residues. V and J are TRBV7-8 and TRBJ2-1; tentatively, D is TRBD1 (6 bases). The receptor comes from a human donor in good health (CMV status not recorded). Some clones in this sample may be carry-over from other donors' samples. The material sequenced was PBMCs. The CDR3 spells CASSPVGWDTYNEQFF. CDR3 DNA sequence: TGTGCCAGCAGCCCCGTTGGGTGGGACACGTACAATGAGCAGTTCTTC. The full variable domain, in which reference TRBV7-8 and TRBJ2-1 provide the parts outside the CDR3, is GAGVSQSPRYKVAKRGQDVALRCDPISGHVSLFWYQQALGQGPEFLTYFQNEAQLDKSGLPSDRFFAERPEGSVSTLKIQRTQQEDSAVYLCASSPVGWDTYNEQFFGPGTRLTVL.